The sequence of this T cell receptor (beta chain) was determined in a study of cytomegalovirus exposure and HLA in healthy donors. In the study overall: Among the approximately 370 donors who were genotyped, roughly 76% fell in the genetic ancestry cluster that is associated with self-reported Caucasian donors.

On this clone: As yet, its antigen is unknown.

Study findings and constraints: Most subjects had HLA-A and HLA-B alleles reportedly predicted accurately by TCR beta sequences. Most observed TCR sequences were rare, whereas some public TCRs were detected in many donors. TCR beta V- and J-gene trimming was later associated with a missense DCLRE1C variant.

Primers: 60 Vbeta forward and 13 Jbeta reverse. Libraries were prepared by immunoSEQ multiplex PCR; TCRdb keeps only in-frame clonotypes and omits some of them. The table includes about 180,000 clones, 82% detected once. Germline V gives CDR1 MDHEN, CDR2 SYDVKM. Trimming stripped 7 bases from V and 5 bases from J, with 17 bases between. There are 15 residues in the CDR3. The chain links TRBV28 to TRBJ1-4, with D uncertain. The receptor was derived from a middle-aged man in good health and CMV-seronegative. Sequenced material: PBMCs. CDR3: CASTINRGGNEKLFF. CDR3 coding DNA: TGTGCCAGCACTATAAACCGGGGAGGGAATGAAAAACTGTTTTTT.